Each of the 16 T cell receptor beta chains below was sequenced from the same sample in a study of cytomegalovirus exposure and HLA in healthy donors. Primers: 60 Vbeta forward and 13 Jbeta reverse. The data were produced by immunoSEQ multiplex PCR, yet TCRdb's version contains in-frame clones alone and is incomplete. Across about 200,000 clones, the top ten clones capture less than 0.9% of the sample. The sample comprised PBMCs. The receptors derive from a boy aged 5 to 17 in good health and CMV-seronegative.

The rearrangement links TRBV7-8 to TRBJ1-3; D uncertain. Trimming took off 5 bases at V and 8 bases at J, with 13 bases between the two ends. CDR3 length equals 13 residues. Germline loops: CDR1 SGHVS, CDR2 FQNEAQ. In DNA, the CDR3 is TGTGCCAGCAGCCCTCGGTTGGCGGACACCATATATTTT. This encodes CASSPRLADTIYF.

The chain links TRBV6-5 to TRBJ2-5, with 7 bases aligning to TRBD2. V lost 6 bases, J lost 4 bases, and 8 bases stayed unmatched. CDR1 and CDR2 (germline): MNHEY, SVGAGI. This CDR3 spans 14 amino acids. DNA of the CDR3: TGTGCCAGCAGCCACAATGGGGGGGGAGAGACCCAGTACTTC. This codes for CASSHNGGGETQYF.

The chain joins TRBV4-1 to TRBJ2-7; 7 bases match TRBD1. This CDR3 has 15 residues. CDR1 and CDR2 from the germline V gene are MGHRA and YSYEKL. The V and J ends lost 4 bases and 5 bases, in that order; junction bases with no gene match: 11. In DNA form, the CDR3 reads TGCGCCAGCAGCCGACTTACAGGGGATGGCGACGAGCAGTACTTC. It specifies CASSRLTGDGDEQYF.

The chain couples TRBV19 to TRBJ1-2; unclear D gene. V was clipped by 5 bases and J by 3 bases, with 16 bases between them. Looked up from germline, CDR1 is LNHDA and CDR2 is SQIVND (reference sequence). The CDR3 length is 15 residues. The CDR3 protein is CASSPPRTSDYGYTF. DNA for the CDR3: TGTGCCAGTAGTCCCCCCCGGACTTCCGACTATGGCTACACCTTC.

CDR3 bases: TGTGCCAGCAGTTCCAAAGGGGGGGCCGGAGAGACCCAGTACTTC. Translating gives CASSSKGGAGETQYF. The rearrangement joins TRBV7-9 to TRBJ2-5; a weak D match, TRBD2 (7 bases). There are 15 residues in the CDR3. V was trimmed by 6 bases and J by 4 bases, leaving 18 bases between them. Germline CDR1 SEHNR, CDR2 FQNEAQ (reference sequence).

The CDR3 reads CASSRQLSGANVLTF. The CDR3 nucleotides read TGTGCCAGCAGCCGACAGCTCTCTGGGGCCAACGTCCTGACTTTC. The rearrangement links TRBV6-5 to TRBJ2-6; a weak D match, TRBD1 (5 bases). The V end was cut by 6 bases, the J end by 0 bases, with 9 bases between. From germline, CDR1 is MNHEY and CDR2 SVGAGI. The CDR3 sequence is 15 residues long.

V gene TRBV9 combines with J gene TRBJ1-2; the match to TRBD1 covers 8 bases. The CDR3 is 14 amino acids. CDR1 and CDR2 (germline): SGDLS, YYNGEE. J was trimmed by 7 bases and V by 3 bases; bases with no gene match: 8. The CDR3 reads CASSEGQGAVGYTF. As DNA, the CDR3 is TGTGCCAGCAGCGAGGGTCAGGGGGCAGTTGGCTACACCTTC.

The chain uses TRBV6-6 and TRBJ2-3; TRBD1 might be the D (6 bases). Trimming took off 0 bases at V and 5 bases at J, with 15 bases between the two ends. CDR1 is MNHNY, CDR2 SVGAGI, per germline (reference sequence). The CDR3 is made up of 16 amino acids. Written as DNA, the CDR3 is TGTGCCAGCAGTTACTCGGCCAGGGGAGTTGGAGATACGCAGTATTTT. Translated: CASSYSARGVGDTQYF.

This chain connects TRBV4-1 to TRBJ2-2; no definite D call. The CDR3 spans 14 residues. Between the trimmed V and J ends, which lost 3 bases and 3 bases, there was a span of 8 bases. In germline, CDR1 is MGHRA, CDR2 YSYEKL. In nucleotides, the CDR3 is TGCGCCAGCAGCCACCTTCGGGACACCGGGGAGCTGTTTTTT. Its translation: CASSHLRDTGELFF.

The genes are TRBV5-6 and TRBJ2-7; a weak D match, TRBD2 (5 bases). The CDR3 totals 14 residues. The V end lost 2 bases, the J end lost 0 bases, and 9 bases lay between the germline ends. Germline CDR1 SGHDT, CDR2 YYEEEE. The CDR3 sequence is CASSFSGFSYEQYF. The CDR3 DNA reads TGTGCCAGCAGCTTCTCGGGGTTCTCCTACGAGCAGTACTTC. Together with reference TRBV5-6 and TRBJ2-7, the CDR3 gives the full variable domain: DAGVTQSPTHLIKTRGQQVTLRCSPKSGHDTVSWYQQALGQGPQFIFQYYEEEERQRGNFPDRFSGHQFPNYSSELNVNALLLGDSALYLCASSFSGFSYEQYFGPGTRLTVT.

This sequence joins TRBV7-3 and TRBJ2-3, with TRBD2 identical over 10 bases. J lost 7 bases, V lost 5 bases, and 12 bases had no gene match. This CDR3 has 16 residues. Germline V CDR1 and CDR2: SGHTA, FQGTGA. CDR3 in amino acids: CASSGGVAGGPHTQYF. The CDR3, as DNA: TGTGCCAGCAGCGGAGGGGTAGCGGGGGGCCCCCATACGCAGTATTTT.

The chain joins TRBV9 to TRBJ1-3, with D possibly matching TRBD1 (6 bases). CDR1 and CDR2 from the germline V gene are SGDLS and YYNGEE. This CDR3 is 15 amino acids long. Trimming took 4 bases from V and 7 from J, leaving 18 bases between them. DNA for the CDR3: TGTGCCAGCAGCCCCTCTCTGGGGGCGGGTAACACCATATATTTT. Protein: CASSPSLGAGNTIYF.

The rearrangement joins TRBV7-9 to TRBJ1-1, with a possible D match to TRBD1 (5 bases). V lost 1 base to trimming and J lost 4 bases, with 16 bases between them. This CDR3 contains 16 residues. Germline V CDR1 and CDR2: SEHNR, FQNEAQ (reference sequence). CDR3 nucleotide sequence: TGTGCCAGCAGCTTAGGTTATGGGGGAGGGGTCACTGAAGCTTTCTTT. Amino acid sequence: CASSLGYGGGVTEAFF.

CDR3 DNA sequence: TGTGCCAGCAGTGCCGGGGGAGTCACAGATACGCAGTATTTT. Translation: CASSAGGVTDTQYF. The V and J genes are TRBV6-4 and TRBJ2-3, with D tentatively TRBD2 (6 bases). Per the germline V gene, CDR1 is MRHNA and CDR2 is SNTAGT. V dropped 4 bases and J dropped 2 bases, with 10 bases sitting between them. CDR3 size: 14 residues.

The CDR3: CASRGRDRGEQFF. CDR3 sequence (DNA): TGTGCCAGCAGGGGAAGAGACAGGGGTGAGCAGTTCTTC. The chain employs TRBV2 and TRBJ2-1, with 8 positions matching TRBD1. The CDR3 has 13 residues. Unmatched junction bases numbered 7, after V lost 6 bases and J lost 9 bases. Germline V gene sequence: CDR1 SNHLY, CDR2 FYNNEI.

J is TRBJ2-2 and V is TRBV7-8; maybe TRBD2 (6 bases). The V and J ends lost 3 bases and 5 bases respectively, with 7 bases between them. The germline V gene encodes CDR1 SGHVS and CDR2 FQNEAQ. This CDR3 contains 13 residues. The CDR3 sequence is CASSLEGTGELFF. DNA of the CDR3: TGTGCCAGCAGCTTGGAGGGAACCGGGGAGCTGTTTTTT.